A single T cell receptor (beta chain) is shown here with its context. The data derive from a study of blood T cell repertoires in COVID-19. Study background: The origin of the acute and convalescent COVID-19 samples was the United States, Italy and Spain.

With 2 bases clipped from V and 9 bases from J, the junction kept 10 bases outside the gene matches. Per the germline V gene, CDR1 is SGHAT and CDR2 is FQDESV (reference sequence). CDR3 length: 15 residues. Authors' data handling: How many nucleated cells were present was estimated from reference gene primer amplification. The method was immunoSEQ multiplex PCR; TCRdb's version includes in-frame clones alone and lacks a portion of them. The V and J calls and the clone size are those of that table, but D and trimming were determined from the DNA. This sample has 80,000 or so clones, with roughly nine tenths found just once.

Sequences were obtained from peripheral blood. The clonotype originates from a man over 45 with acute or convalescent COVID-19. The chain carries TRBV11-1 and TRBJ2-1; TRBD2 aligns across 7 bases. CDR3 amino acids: CASSLRGRNGVEQFF. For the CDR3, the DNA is TGTGCCAGCAGCTTACGCGGGAGAAATGGGGTTGAGCAGTTCTTC.